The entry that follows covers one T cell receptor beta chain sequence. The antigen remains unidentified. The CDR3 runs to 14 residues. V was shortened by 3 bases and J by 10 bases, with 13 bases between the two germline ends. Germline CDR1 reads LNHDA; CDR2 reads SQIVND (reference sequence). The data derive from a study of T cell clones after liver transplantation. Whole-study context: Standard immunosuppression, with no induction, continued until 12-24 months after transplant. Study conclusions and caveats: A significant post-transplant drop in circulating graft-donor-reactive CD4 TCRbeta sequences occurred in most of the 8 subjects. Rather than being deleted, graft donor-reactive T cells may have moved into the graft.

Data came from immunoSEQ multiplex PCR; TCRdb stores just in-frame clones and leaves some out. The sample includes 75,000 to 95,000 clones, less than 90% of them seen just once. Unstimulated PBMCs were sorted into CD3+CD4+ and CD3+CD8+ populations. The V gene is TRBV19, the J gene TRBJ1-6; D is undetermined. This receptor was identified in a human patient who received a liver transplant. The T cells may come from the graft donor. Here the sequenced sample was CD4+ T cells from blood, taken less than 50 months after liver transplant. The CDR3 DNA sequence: TGTGCCAGTAGTATCGCTCAACACGGATCACCCCTCCACTTT. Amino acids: CASSIAQHGSPLHF. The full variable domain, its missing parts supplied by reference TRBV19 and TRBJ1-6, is DGGITQSPKYLFRKEGQNVTLSCEQNLNHDAMYWYRQDPGQGLRLIYYSQIVNDFQKGDIAEGYSVSREKKESFPLTVTSAQKNPTAFYLCASSIAQHGSPLHFGNGTRLTVT.